One and the same sample provided the 13 T cell receptor beta chains below, sequenced in a study of T-cell reconstitution after alpha-beta-depleted transplantation in children. Unique molecular identifiers tagged the TCRbeta library. TCRdb re-analysed the PCR reads in MiXCR, keeping a single row per CDR3 protein. The sample holds over 450,000 distinct CDR3 sequences; more than 9% are singletons and the top ten take 2% to 2.5%. The sample in question was PBMCs, obtained before TCRalphabeta/CD19-depleted stem cell transplant. All receptors come from a child aged 2-15 years with inherited bone marrow failure, due to receive a stem cell transplant.

Comments on this clonotype: Given a much more abundant clone one base away, this may be a read error. The chain has TRBV19 and TRBJ2-3, with a weak D call TRBD2 (5 bases). The CDR3 has 15 residues. Germline CDR1 is LNHDA and CDR2 is SQIVND (reference sequence). The CDR3 reads CASSIVGASTDTPYF. CDR3 DNA sequence: TGTGCCAGTAGTATAGTAGGTGCTAGCACAGATACGCCGTATTTT.

The chain links TRBV12-3 or TRBV12-4 to TRBJ2-7, with 9 bases identical to TRBD2. The junction had 7 bases not matched to a gene; V was cut back by 4 bases and J by 3 bases. The CDR3 is made up of 15 amino acids. This CDR3 reads CASSSRTSASYEQYF. The CDR3 DNA reads TGTGCCAGCAGTTCAAGGACTAGCGCGAGCTACGAGCAGTACTTC.

On this clonotype: This could be a read error, since a much larger clone is one nucleotide away. This sequence joins TRBV7-9 and TRBJ2-7, with D perhaps TRBD1 (5 bases). V gave up 3 bases and J gave up 5 bases, with 11 bases separating them. The length of the CDR3 is 13 residues. The V gene's germline CDR1 is SEHNR and CDR2 FQNEAQ (reference sequence). The CDR3 sequence: CASSLAGKDEQYF. CDR3 in DNA: TGTGCCAGCAGCTTGGCAGGGAAGGACGAGCAGTACTTC.

The J gene is TRBJ2-7, the V gene TRBV29-1; 10 bases are shared with TRBD1. This CDR3 is built from 13 residues. In germline, CDR1 is SQVTM, CDR2 ANQGSEA. V was clipped by 8 bases and J by 3 bases; unmatched bases: 7. The CDR3 DNA follows: TGCAGCAACCGGGACAGGGGAAGCTACGAGCAGTACTTC. The encoded protein is CSNRDRGSYEQYF.

This clonotype has a count of ten or more. V gene TRBV5-1 combines with J gene TRBJ2-5; 9 positions agree with TRBD2. Germline CDR1 reads SGHRS; CDR2 reads YFSETQ. V gave up 4 bases and J gave up 2 bases; unmatched junction bases: 9. The CDR3 loop spans 16 amino acids. The CDR3 region is CASSRNRLAEQETQYF. The CDR3 DNA is TGCGCCAGCAGCCGAAACCGACTAGCGGAACAAGAGACCCAGTACTTC.

Many counts were recorded for this clonotype. J is TRBJ2-5 and V is TRBV7-2; possible D gene TRBD1, 5 bases. Germline V CDR1 and CDR2: SGHTA, FQGNSA. The CDR3 is 13 amino acids. Trimming left V 5 bases short and J 5 bases short, with 12 bases between. The CDR3 loop reads CASSGDSLETQYF. In nucleotides, the CDR3 is TGTGCCAGCAGCGGCGACAGTCTCGAGACCCAGTACTTC.

This clonotype was counted only a few times. This CDR3 is CASSMISGSGEQYF. The CDR3 nucleotides read TGTGCCAGTAGTATGATTAGCGGGAGTGGCGAGCAGTACTTC. The chain employs TRBV19 and TRBJ2-7; 9 bases agree with TRBD2. The CDR3 has 14 residues. Unmatched junction bases numbered 6, after V lost 3 bases and J lost 6 bases. Germline V gene sequence: CDR1 LNHDA, CDR2 SQIVND (reference sequence).

At least ten counts were recorded for this clonotype. This chain connects TRBV6-1 to TRBJ2-3, with D possibly matching TRBD1 (6 bases). Germline V lookup: CDR1 MNHNS, CDR2 SASEGT. This CDR3 is 15 amino acids long. The V and J ends lost 6 bases and 1 base respectively, with 14 bases between them. The DNA for the CDR3 is TGTGCCAGCAGACCACCAGGGGTCCGCACAGATACGCAGTATTTT. Translating gives CASRPPGVRTDTQYF.

This clonotype came up many times. This rearrangement joins TRBV15 to TRBJ2-7; D might be TRBD1 (5 bases). CDR1 LNHNV and CDR2 YYDKDF come from the germline V gene (reference sequence). The CDR3 has 13 residues. Trimming left V 5 bases short and J 2 bases short, with 10 bases between. The CDR3 DNA follows: TGTGCCACCAGCCCGACAGTTACCTACGAGCAGTACTTC. Its translation is CATSPTVTYEQYF.

This clonotype was counted ten times or more. The chain couples TRBV5-1 to TRBJ2-1; D possibly corresponds to TRBD2 (6 bases). CDR1 SGHRS and CDR2 YFSETQ come from the germline V gene. The V end was cut by 6 bases, the J end by 5 bases, with 18 bases between. The CDR3 has 15 amino acids. The CDR3, as DNA: TGCGCCAGCAACTGGGGCGGGGCCCGTAACAATGAGCAGTTCTTC. Translation gives CASNWGGARNNEQFF. The full variable domain, its missing parts supplied by reference TRBV5-1 and TRBJ2-1, is KAGVTQTPRYLIKTRGQQVTLSCSPISGHRSVSWYQQTPGQGLQFLFEYFSETQRNKGNFPGRFSGRQFSNSRSEMNVSTLELGDSALYLCASNWGGARNNEQFFGPGTRLTVL.

This clonotype appeared a few times. V usage is TRBV19 and J usage is TRBJ1-1, with 12 bases identical to TRBD1. V dropped 9 bases and J dropped 3; count of bases not matched to a gene: 11. The CDR3 length is 16 residues. Germline V gene data show CDR1 as LNHDA and CDR2 as SQIVND (reference sequence). The CDR3 DNA reads as TGTGCCAGCTCCGGGACAGGGGGCAAAAATTACACTGAAGCTTTCTTT. Its protein product is CASSGTGGKNYTEAFF. Combining the CDR3 with reference TRBV19 and TRBJ1-1 gives the whole variable domain DGGITQSPKYLFRKEGQNVTLSCEQNLNHDAMYWYRQDPGQGLRLIYYSQIVNDFQKGDIAEGYSVSREKKESFPLTVTSAQKNPTAFYLCASSGTGGKNYTEAFFGQGTRLTVV.

This clonotype was observed many times. V is TRBV15 and J is TRBJ2-5; 7 nucleotides line up with TRBD2. The junction had 15 bases not matched to a gene; V was cut back by 1 base and J by 4 bases. CDR3 length equals 18 residues. Germline CDR1 reads LNHNV; CDR2 reads YYDKDF (reference sequence). The CDR3 DNA is TGTGCCACCAGCAGAGGACCCAATACGCCAGCGGGACGAGAGACCCAGTACTTC. Translating it yields CATSRGPNTPAGRETQYF.

This sequence joins TRBV30 and TRBJ2-1; 9 nucleotides agree with TRBD2. The trim removed 0 bases at V and 12 bases at J, leaving 15 bases unmatched. This CDR3 is built from 16 residues. Germline lookup yields CDR1 GTSNPN and CDR2 SVGIG (reference sequence). The CDR3 DNA is TGTGCCTGGAGTGTACGAGAGCGGGAGGCCCGCCTGGGGCAGTTCTTC. Translating it yields CAWSVREREARLGQFF.